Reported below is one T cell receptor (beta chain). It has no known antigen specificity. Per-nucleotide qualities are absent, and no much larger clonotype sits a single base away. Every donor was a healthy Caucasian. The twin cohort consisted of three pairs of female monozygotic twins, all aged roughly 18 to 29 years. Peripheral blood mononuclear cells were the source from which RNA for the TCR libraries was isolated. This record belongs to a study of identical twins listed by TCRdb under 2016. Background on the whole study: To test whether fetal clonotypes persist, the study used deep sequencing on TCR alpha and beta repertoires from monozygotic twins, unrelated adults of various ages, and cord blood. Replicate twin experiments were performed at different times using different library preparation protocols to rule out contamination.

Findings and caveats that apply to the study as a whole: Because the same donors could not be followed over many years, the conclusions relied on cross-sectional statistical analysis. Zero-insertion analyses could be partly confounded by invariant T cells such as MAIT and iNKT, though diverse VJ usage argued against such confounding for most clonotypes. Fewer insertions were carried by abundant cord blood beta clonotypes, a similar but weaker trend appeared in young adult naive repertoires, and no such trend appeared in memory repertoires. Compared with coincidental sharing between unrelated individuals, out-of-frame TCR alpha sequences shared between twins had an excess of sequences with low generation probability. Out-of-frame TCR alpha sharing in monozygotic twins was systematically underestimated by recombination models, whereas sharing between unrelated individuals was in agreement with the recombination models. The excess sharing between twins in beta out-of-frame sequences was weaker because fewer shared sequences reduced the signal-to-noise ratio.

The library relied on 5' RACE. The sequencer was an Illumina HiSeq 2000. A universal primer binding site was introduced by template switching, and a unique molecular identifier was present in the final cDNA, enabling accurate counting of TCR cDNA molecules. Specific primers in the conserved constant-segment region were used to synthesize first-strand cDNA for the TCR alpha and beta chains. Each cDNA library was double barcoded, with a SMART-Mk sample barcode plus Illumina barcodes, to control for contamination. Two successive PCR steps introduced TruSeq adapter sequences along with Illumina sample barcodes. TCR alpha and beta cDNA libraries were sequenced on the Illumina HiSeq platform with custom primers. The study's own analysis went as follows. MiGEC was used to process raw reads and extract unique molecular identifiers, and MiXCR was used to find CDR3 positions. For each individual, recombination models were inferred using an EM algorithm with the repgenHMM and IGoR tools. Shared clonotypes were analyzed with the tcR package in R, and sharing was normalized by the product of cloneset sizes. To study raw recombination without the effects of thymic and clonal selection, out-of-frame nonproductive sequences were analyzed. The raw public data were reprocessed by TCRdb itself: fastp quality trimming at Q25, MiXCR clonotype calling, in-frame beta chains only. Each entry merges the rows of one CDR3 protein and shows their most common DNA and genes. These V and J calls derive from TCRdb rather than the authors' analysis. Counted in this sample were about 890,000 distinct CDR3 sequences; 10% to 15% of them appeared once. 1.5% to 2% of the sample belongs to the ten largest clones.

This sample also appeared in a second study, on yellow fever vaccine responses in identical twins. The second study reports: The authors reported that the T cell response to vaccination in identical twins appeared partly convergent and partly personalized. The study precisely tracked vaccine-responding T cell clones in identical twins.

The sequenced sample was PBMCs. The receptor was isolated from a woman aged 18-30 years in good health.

The DNA sequence is given as TGTGCCAGCAGTTTCTGGGCCCAGTTGACCGGGGAGCTGTTTTTT. This gives the protein CASSFWAQLTGELFF. The chain was built from TRBV28 and TRBJ2-2, with no confidently assigned D gene. Sequences MDHEN (CDR1) and SYDVKM (CDR2) are obtained from the germline V gene. V sheds 3 bases and J sheds 5 bases, leaving 13 bases between their ends. The CDR3 has 15 amino acids, counting the end cysteine and phenylalanine. The entry retains the CDR3 DNA only, 45 bases that are in frame from base 1.